The clone carrying this T cell receptor beta chain came up a few times. Its cognate antigen is unknown. Via MiXCR, TCRdb re-called the 5' RACE reads, giving one row per CDR3 protein. Of hundreds of thousands of distinct CDR3 sequences in the sample, 8.6% are singletons; the top ten hold around 0.95%. The sample belongs to a study of identical twins. Study-level results: Without tracking the same donors, conclusions rested on cross-sectional statistical analysis. Twin-shared out-of-frame alpha sequences showed excess low generation probability.

These data are also associated with another study on yellow fever vaccine responses in identical twins.

The material sequenced was PBMCs. This sequence was found in a woman aged 18 to 35 in good health.

As DNA, the CDR3 is TGTGCCAGCAGACGGGACTCTCTCACCGGGGAGCTGTTTTTT. This translates into CASRRDSLTGELFF. The J gene is TRBJ2-2, the V gene TRBV7-2; D possibly corresponds to TRBD2 (6 bases). V was cut by 6 bases and J by 4 bases, with 12 bases left in between. Germline V gives CDR1 SGHTA, CDR2 FQGNSA. There are 14 residues in the CDR3.